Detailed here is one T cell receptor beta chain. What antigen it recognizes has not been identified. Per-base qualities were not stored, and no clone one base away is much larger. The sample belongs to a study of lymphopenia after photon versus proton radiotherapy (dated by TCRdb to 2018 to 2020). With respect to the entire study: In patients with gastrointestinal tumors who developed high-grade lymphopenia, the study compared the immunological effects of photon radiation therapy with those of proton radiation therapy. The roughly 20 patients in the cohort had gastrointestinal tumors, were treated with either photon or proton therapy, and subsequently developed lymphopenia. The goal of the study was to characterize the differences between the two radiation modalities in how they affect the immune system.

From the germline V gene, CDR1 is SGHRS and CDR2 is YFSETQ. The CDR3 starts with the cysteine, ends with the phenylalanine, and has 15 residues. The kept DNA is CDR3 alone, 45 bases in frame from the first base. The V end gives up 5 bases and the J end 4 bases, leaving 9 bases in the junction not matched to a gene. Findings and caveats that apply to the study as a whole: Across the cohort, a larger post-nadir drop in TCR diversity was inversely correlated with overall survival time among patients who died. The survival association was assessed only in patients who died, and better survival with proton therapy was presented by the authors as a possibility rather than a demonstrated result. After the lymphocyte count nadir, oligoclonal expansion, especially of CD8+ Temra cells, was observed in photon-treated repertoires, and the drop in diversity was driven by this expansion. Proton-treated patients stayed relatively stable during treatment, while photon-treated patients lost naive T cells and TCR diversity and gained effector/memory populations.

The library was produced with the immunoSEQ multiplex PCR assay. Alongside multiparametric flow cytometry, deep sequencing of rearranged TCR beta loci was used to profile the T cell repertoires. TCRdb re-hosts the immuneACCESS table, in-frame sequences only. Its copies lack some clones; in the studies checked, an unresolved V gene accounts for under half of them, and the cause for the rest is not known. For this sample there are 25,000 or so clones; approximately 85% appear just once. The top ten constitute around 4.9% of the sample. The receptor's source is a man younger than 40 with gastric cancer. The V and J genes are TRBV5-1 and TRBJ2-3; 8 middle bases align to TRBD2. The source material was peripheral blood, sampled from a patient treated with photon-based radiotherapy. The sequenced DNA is TGCGCCAGCAGTTCGGGGGGGCCCCTCGCAGATACGCAGTATTTT. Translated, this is CASSSGGPLADTQYF. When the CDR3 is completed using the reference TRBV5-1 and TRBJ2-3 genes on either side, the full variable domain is KAGVTQTPRYLIKTRGQQVTLSCSPISGHRSVSWYQQTPGQGLQFLFEYFSETQRNKGNFPGRFSGRQFSNSRSEMNVSTLELGDSALYLCASSSGGPLADTQYFGPGTRLTVL.